This paragraph covers one T cell receptor (beta chain) sequence. The V and J ends lost 6 bases and 6 bases respectively, with 9 bases between them. The CDR3 consists of 12 residues. Germline assignment: CDR1 SNHLY and CDR2 FYNNEI. Documented treatment: roughly 20 received Ad26.COV2.S at low or high dose, single or two shots; roughly five received placebo; per-sample allocation not given. Samples were taken on day 63 after the first vaccine or placebo injection. The record originates from a study of Ad26.COV2.S vaccination and SARS-CoV-2 variants. Produced via immunoSEQ multiplex PCR; TCRdb's table is partial and in-frame only. In the table there are hundreds of thousands of clones, roughly 89% of which are singletons.

This rearrangement joins TRBV2 to TRBJ2-1, with D maybe TRBD2 (6 bases). Here the sequenced sample was peripheral blood, taken in a trial of Ad26.COV2.S vaccine versus placebo. The sequence was obtained from a person between 18 and 65 years old who received the Ad26.COV2.S COVID-19 vaccine or a placebo. CDR3 nucleotides: TGTGCCAGCAGCGCGACTAGCAATGAGCAGTTCTTC. Its protein is CASSATSNEQFF.